The 8 T cell receptor beta chains below all came from one sample that was sequenced in a study of preoperative IRX-2 immunotherapy in early breast cancer. The assay was immunoSEQ multiplex PCR, and TCRdb's table has in-frame clones only and misses some. The sample lists tens of thousands of clones; approximately 95% were seen once. Treatment denoted: preoperative locoregional IRX-2 cytokine immunotherapy. The source material was tumor tissue, sampled after IRX-2 immunotherapy. Receptor source: a human donor with breast cancer.

The chain carries TRBV2 and TRBJ1-5; TRBD1 matches at 7 bases. The CDR3 length is 13 residues. Germline values: CDR1 SNHLY, CDR2 FYNNEI. The ends lost 9 bases at V and 6 bases at J; junction bases unmatched: 8. Here the CDR3 DNA reads TGTGCCAGTGGGACAGCCCCAATTCAGCCCCAGCATTTT. Amino acid sequence: CASGTAPIQPQHF.

The chain is built from TRBV7-9 and TRBJ2-7; 10 nucleotides agree with TRBD2. With V trimmed by 6 bases and J by 0 bases, 2 bases remained unmatched. Germline V lookup: CDR1 SEHNR, CDR2 FQNEAQ (reference sequence). The CDR3 loop spans 14 amino acids. The CDR3 coding sequence is TGTGCCAGCAGACCTAGCGGGAGCTCCTACGAGCAGTACTTC. This codes for CASRPSGSSYEQYF. Based on the CDR3 plus reference TRBV7-9 and TRBJ2-7, the full variable domain is DTGVSQNPRHKITKRGQNVTFRCDPISEHNRLYWYRQTLGQGPEFLTYFQNEAQLEKSRLLSDRFSAERPKGSFSTLEIQRTEQGDSAMYLCASRPSGSSYEQYFGPGTRLTVT.

The V gene is TRBV9, the J gene TRBJ1-4; no clear D. The CDR3 sequence is 17 residues long. The germline V gene has CDR1 SGDLS and CDR2 YYNGEE. Trimming pared 4 bases from V and 7 bases from J, leaving 23 bases between. CDR3 amino acids: CASSPQLKGGLGEKLFF. Written as DNA, the CDR3 is TGTGCCAGCAGCCCACAACTTAAGGGCGGTTTAGGTGAAAAACTGTTTTTT.

This chain uses TRBV11-2 with TRBJ2-1; 8 bases are a match to TRBD2. V lost 3 bases, J lost 2 bases, and 0 bases stayed unmatched. This CDR3 is 14 amino acids long. Germline V gene lookup returns CDR1 SGHAT and CDR2 FQNNGV. Here the CDR3 DNA reads TGTGCCAGCAGCTTTAGCGGGGCCTACAATGAGCAGTTCTTC. Protein sequence: CASSFSGAYNEQFF.

The chain uses TRBV25-1 and TRBJ2-6; TRBD2 matches at 7 bases. Germline CDR1 MGHDK, CDR2 SYGVNS. The CDR3 runs to 16 residues. Trimming cost V 7 bases and J 4 bases; bases outside gene matches: 10. The DNA of the CDR3 is TGTGCCAGCAAGAACAGCGGAGCGGGAGGGGCCAACGTCCTGACTTTC. Translating gives CASKNSGAGGANVLTF.

The genes are TRBV30 and TRBJ2-7; 7 nucleotides agree with TRBD1. Germline trimming cut 4 bases from V and 2 bases from J; bases unmatched to any gene: 2. This CDR3 has 12 amino acids. CDR1 GTSNPN and CDR2 SVGIG come from the germline V gene (reference sequence). In nucleotides, the CDR3 is TGTGCCTGGAAGGACAGGACCTACGAGCAGTACTTC. It is translated as CAWKDRTYEQYF.

The V and J genes are TRBV7-2 and TRBJ1-5; a weak D match, TRBD1 (5 bases). Trimming removed 3 bases from V and 3 bases from J, with 12 bases in between. This CDR3 is built from 15 residues. Per the germline V gene, CDR1 is SGHTA and CDR2 is FQGNSA. The CDR3 bases are TGTGCCAGCAGCTTCCTCAGGGTTTTCAATCAGCCCCAGCATTTT. Translation gives CASSFLRVFNQPQHF.

V is TRBV5-8 and J is TRBJ1-2; D may be TRBD1 (6 bases). CDR1 and CDR2 from the germline V gene are SGHTS and YDEGEE. The CDR3 spans 15 residues. V was cut by 4 bases and J by 2 bases, with 15 bases left in between. The CDR3 loop is CASSLTGRGNYGYTF. The CDR3 nucleotides are TGTGCCAGCAGCCTAACAGGGAGAGGCAACTATGGCTACACCTTC.